These T cell receptor beta chains were read from a single sample in a study of Ad26.COV2.S vaccination and SARS-CoV-2 variants. Using immunoSEQ multiplex PCR, the repertoire was profiled, and TCRdb retains in-frame clones only, with some absent. The table records roughly 400,000 clones, 90% of them present only once. The source was peripheral blood, collected in a trial of Ad26.COV2.S vaccine versus placebo. The receptors derive from a person aged 18-60 years who received the Ad26.COV2.S COVID-19 vaccine or a placebo. The CDR3 runs from the conserved cysteine through the conserved F or W. Fields, in order: D gene, J gene, clone size, V gene, CDR3 DNA, CDR3 protein. The D gene is left open where the match is weak. Clone size is stated in some rows and not others, as once, few, many or a class when expanded.

D: .
J: TRBJ1-1
size: .
V: TRBV18
DNA: TGTGCCAGCTCACCCCAAGGGGGATTTGACACTGAAGCTTTCTTT
CDR3: CASSPQGGFDTEAFF

D: .
J: TRBJ1-5
size: few
V: TRBV28
DNA: TGTGCCAGCAGTTTTGTGAGTTGGAGGGATTCCCAGCATTTT
CDR3: CASSFVSWRDSQHF

D: TRBD1
J: TRBJ2-6
size: .
V: TRBV7-9
DNA: TGTGCCAGCAGAACCGGACAGGTCTCTGGGGCCAACGTCCTGACTTTC
CDR3: CASRTGQVSGANVLTF

D: .
J: TRBJ2-7
size: .
V: TRBV5-6
DNA: TGTGCCAGCAGCTTGGGGGTCGGGTACGAGCAGTACTTC
CDR3: CASSLGVGYEQYF

D: .
J: TRBJ1-5
size: .
V: TRBV7-3
DNA: TGTGCCAGCAGCCCCGGGAGCAATCAGCCCCAGCATTTT
CDR3: CASSPGSNQPQHF

D: TRBD2
J: TRBJ2-1
size: .
V: TRBV7-6
DNA: TGTGCCAGCAGCTTAAGCAGCGGGGACTACAATGAGCAGTTCTTC
CDR3: CASSLSSGDYNEQFF

D: .
J: TRBJ1-4
size: .
V: TRBV27
DNA: TGTGCCAGCAGTTCGGTGGGAGCAGGTGATGAAAAACTGTTTTTT
CDR3: CASSSVGAGDEKLFF

D: .
J: TRBJ2-1
size: .
V: TRBV4-2
DNA: TGTGCCAGCAGCCAAGATCAAGAGGGTTACAATGAGCAGTTCTTC
CDR3: CASSQDQEGYNEQFF

D: TRBD2
J: TRBJ2-1
size: .
V: TRBV13
DNA: TGTGCCAGCAGCTCCCGTATGGCGGGGGACTCCTACAATGAGCAGTTCTTC
CDR3: CASSSRMAGDSYNEQFF

D: .
J: TRBJ2-5
size: once
V: TRBV7-9
DNA: TGTGCCAGCATGACCAGGGCGGGAGAGACCCAGTACTTC
CDR3: CASMTRAGETQYF

D: TRBD1
J: TRBJ2-3
size: .
V: TRBV2
DNA: TGTGCCAGCAGTGAATGGACAGGGGGCATGTCAGATACGCAGTATTTT
CDR3: CASSEWTGGMSDTQYF

D: .
J: TRBJ2-7
size: .
V: TRBV5-1
DNA: TGCGCCAGCAGCTTGACCCTGGGGGGCGGGGAGCAGTACTTC
CDR3: CASSLTLGGGEQYF

D: TRBD2
J: TRBJ2-1
size: .
V: TRBV11-2
DNA: TGTGCCAGCAGCTTAGTGGGTAGCGGGAGCTCCTACAATGAGCAGTTCTTC
CDR3: CASSLVGSGSSYNEQFF

D: .
J: TRBJ2-5
size: .
V: TRBV6-1
DNA: TGTGCCAGCAGTGAATACGCCGGGGGTTTTGGTCAAGAGACCCAGTACTTC
CDR3: CASSEYAGGFGQETQYF

D: .
J: TRBJ2-7
size: .
V: TRBV28
DNA: TGTGCCAGCAGGACCGGGACTCTTGCCTACGAGCAGTACTTC
CDR3: CASRTGTLAYEQYF

D: TRBD2
J: TRBJ2-7
size: .
V: TRBV6-1
DNA: TGTGCCAGCAGTGAAGGACTAGCGGGAGGTCATGAGCAGTACTTC
CDR3: CASSEGLAGGHEQYF

D: .
J: TRBJ2-2
size: .
V: TRBV30
DNA: TGTGCCTGGTCGGTAGGGCCCGCCAACACCGGGGAGCTGTTTTTT
CDR3: CAWSVGPANTGELFF

D: .
J: TRBJ2-3
size: .
V: TRBV27
DNA: TGTGCCAGCAGTTTAACTAGAATAACAACAGATACGCAGTATTTT
CDR3: CASSLTRITTDTQYF

D: .
J: TRBJ2-7
size: .
V: TRBV6-6
DNA: TGTGCCAGCAGTTACTCGAATCTCCACGAGCAGTACTTC
CDR3: CASSYSNLHEQYF

D: .
J: TRBJ2-7
size: .
V: TRBV27
DNA: TGTGCCAGCAGTTTATCCTTGACAGACGAGCAGTACTTC
CDR3: CASSLSLTDEQYF

D: .
J: TRBJ2-7
size: once
V: TRBV2
DNA: TGTGCCAGCAGTGAAGCGCTTCGCGGCTACGAGCAGTACTTC
CDR3: CASSEALRGYEQYF

D: TRBD2
J: TRBJ2-1
size: .
V: TRBV5-1
DNA: TGCGCCAGCAGCTTGTCGCCAAGCGGGAGGGTCCTGGATGAGCAGTTCTTC
CDR3: CASSLSPSGRVLDEQFF

D: .
J: TRBJ1-2
size: .
V: TRBV5-5
DNA: TGTGCCAGCAGCTTGTCGGCGGACCTGGATGGCTACACCTTC
CDR3: CASSLSADLDGYTF

D: .
J: TRBJ2-6
size: .
V: TRBV6-5
DNA: TGTGCCAGCAGTACTACTGGGGCCAACGTCCTGACTTTC
CDR3: CASSTTGANVLTF

D: TRBD2
J: TRBJ2-2
size: .
V: TRBV4-2
DNA: TGTGCCAGCAGCCAAAGTCTGCGGGAGGGGGCCGGGGAGCTGTTTTTT
CDR3: CASSQSLREGAGELFF

D: TRBD1
J: TRBJ2-7
size: .
V: TRBV19
DNA: TGTGCCAGTAGTCCTCGGGACAGTCCTACCTACGAGCAGTACTTC
CDR3: CASSPRDSPTYEQYF

D: .
J: TRBJ1-1
size: few
V: TRBV27
DNA: TGTGCCAGCAGCCCCGTCTGGGGGGGCGCCACTGAAGCTTTCTTT
CDR3: CASSPVWGGATEAFF